A single sample gave rise to the 18 T cell receptor beta chains below, sequenced in a study of CD8+ T cells in alopecia areata. After isolation, RNA underwent reverse transcription to generate cDNA as the sequencing template. Method: immunoSEQ multiplex PCR; TCRdb's copy keeps in-frame clones and lacks some. The top ten hold over 3% of the sample, which has 120,000 or so clones, roughly two fifths seen once. The sequenced sample was CD4+ T cells sorted from blood. The receptors were sampled from a human donor with alopecia areata.

The chain uses TRBV29-1 and TRBJ2-6; D unresolved. V was pared by 3 bases and J by 1 base, with 16 bases between. Per germline, CDR1 SQVTM and CDR2 ANQGSEA. CDR3 length: 17 amino acids. The CDR3 here is CSVETIKAPSGANVLTF. The CDR3 DNA reads as TGCAGCGTTGAGACCATAAAGGCTCCTTCTGGGGCCAACGTCCTGACTTTC.

The chain couples TRBV27 to TRBJ2-5; maybe TRBD1 (6 bases). V dropped 0 bases and J dropped 7 bases, with 15 bases sitting between them. The CDR3 contains 15 residues. The germline V gene has CDR1 MNHEY and CDR2 SMNVEV (reference sequence). CDR3 amino acids: CASSLSGTPTGTQYF. Here the CDR3 DNA reads TGTGCCAGCAGTTTATCGGGGACACCGACGGGGACCCAGTACTTC.

The chain links TRBV25-1 to TRBJ2-7; weak D call: TRBD1 (7 bases). Between the trimmed V and J ends, which lost 3 bases and 4 bases, there was a span of 25 bases. Germline CDR1 and CDR2: MGHDK and SYGVNS. This CDR3 contains 18 residues. This CDR3 is CASSDPGGVGGELYEQYF. CDR3 nucleotide sequence: TGTGCCAGCAGTGATCCAGGGGGTGTCGGGGGCGAATTGTACGAGCAGTACTTC.

V and J are TRBV4-1 and TRBJ2-1; D call uncertain. The CDR3 spans 11 residues. The V gene lost 3 bases and the J gene lost 7 bases, with 4 bases spanning the gap. Germline lookup yields CDR1 MGHRA and CDR2 YSYEKL. CDR3 sequence: CASSQANEQFF. CDR3 nucleotides: TGCGCCAGCAGCCAGGCAAATGAGCAGTTCTTC.

A few counts support this clone. This chain connects TRBV15 to TRBJ1-5; no clear D. The CDR3 spans 14 residues. CDR1 is LNHNV, CDR2 YYDKDF, per germline (reference sequence). V was clipped by 6 bases and J by 2 bases, with 11 bases between them. The CDR3: CATRDDTRNQPQHF. CDR3 nucleotide sequence: TGTGCCACCAGAGACGACACCCGCAATCAGCCCCAGCATTTT.

This clone was detected a few times. The V call is TRBV29-1, the J call TRBJ2-2; D uncertain. The CDR3 runs 13 residues. Germline assignment: CDR1 SQVTM and CDR2 ANQGSEA. V lost 3 bases and J lost 4, with 9 bases in between. The CDR3 DNA sequence: TGCAGCGTTGACGAGCAAACCACCGGGGAGCTGTTTTTT. Translated, it gives CSVDEQTTGELFF.

This clone was counted a few times. The chain has TRBV5-6 and TRBJ2-3; 7 bases are shared with TRBD1. The CDR3 runs to 17 residues. CDR1 is SGHDT and CDR2 is YYEEEE in the germline V gene. Trimming took 2 bases from V and 1 from J; bases not matched to a gene: 10. As DNA, the CDR3 is TGTGCCAGCAGCTTTACCATTGTAGGGGGCGGCACAGATACGCAGTATTTT. Its protein is CASSFTIVGGGTDTQYF.

The rearrangement uses TRBV4-2 and TRBJ2-1, with 8 bases aligning to TRBD2. The CDR3 consists of 13 residues. The J segment lost 9 bases and the V segment lost 4 bases, leaving 5 bases of the junction unmatched. Germline-derived CDR1 and CDR2 are LGHNA and YNFKEQ. As DNA, the CDR3 is TGTGCCAGCAGCCCGGAGCGGGAGAGTGAGCAGTTCTTC. It is translated as CASSPERESEQFF.

The V call is TRBV29-1, the J call TRBJ1-1; unclear D gene. This CDR3 region has 13 residues. The germline V gene has CDR1 SQVTM and CDR2 ANQGSEA. Deletions cut 1 base from V and 6 bases from J, with 12 bases between. The CDR3 sequence is CSVEGTQRAEAFF. The CDR3, as DNA: TGCAGCGTTGAAGGTACTCAGAGGGCTGAAGCTTTCTTT.

V usage is TRBV7-2 and J usage is TRBJ2-5; possible D gene TRBD1, 6 bases. V was shortened by 1 base and J by 5 bases, with 14 bases between the two germline ends. CDR1 is SGHTA, CDR2 FQGNSA, per germline. This CDR3 is built from 15 residues. The chain's CDR3 is CASSLGSGVRETQYF. The CDR3 DNA sequence: TGTGCCAGCAGCTTAGGTTCAGGGGTTAGGGAGACCCAGTACTTC.

The chain recombines TRBV29-1 with TRBJ1-1; no firm D call. Germline CDR1 is SQVTM and CDR2 is ANQGSEA. V was clipped by 1 base and J by 10 bases, with 7 bases between them. The CDR3 covers 10 residues. CDR3 sequence reads: CSVEGHRAFF. CDR3 nucleotide sequence: TGCAGCGTTGAAGGACACCGAGCTTTCTTT.

The chain carries TRBV7-2 and TRBJ1-1; D ambiguous. Trimming stripped 2 bases from V and 0 bases from J, with 4 bases between. CDR3 length equals 13 residues. CDR1 is SGHTA, CDR2 FQGNSA, per germline. CDR3 residues: CASSLHMNTEAFF. The CDR3 bases are TGTGCCAGCAGCTTACATATGAACACTGAAGCTTTCTTT.

This chain links TRBV7-2 with TRBJ2-1; the D gene is possibly TRBD1 (6 bases). The germline V and J ends were trimmed by 0 bases and 5 bases, with 11 bases remaining between them. The CDR3 covers 15 residues. The germline CDR1 and CDR2 sequences are SGHTA and FQGNSA. CDR3 loop: CASSLARTANNEQFF. The CDR3 nucleotides are TGTGCCAGCAGCTTAGCCCGGACAGCAAACAATGAGCAGTTCTTC.

This sequence joins TRBV6-4 and TRBJ2-3, with no clear D. Trimming took off 4 bases at V and 0 bases at J, with 11 bases between the two ends. Germline V gene data show CDR1 as MRHNA and CDR2 as SNTAGT. This CDR3 has 15 amino acids. Written as DNA, the CDR3 is TGTGCCAGCAGTGTTTCTCCACTCAGCACAGATACGCAGTATTTT. It yields the protein CASSVSPLSTDTQYF.

This clone occurred a few times. The chain has TRBV28 and TRBJ1-1, with 8 bases fitting TRBD1. CDR3 length: 14 residues. CDR1 is MDHEN, CDR2 SYDVKM, per germline. The V gene end was trimmed by 4 bases and the J gene end by 5 bases; junction bases not matched to a gene: 6. The CDR3 region is CASSSGQGRTEAFF. DNA for the CDR3: TGTGCCAGCAGTTCCGGACAGGGAAGAACTGAAGCTTTCTTT.

The chain has TRBV7-2 and TRBJ1-2, with D unresolved. Germline CDR1 SGHTA, CDR2 FQGNSA. Trimming pared 0 bases from V and 2 bases from J, leaving 4 bases between. The CDR3 is made up of 13 amino acids. CDR3 sequence (DNA): TGTGCCAGCAGCTTAGCCCCAAACTATGGCTACACCTTC. This translates into CASSLAPNYGYTF. Supplemented by reference TRBV7-2 and TRBJ1-2, the full variable domain reads GAGVSQSPSNKVTEKGKDVELRCDPISGHTALYWYRQSLGQGLEFLIYFQGNSAPDKSGLPSDRFSAERTGGSVSTLTIQRTQQEDSAVYLCASSLAPNYGYTFGSGTRLTVV.

This clone turned up a few times. V gene TRBV28 combines with J gene TRBJ2-1, with D possibly called TRBD1 or TRBD2 (5 bases each). Germline V gene lookup returns CDR1 MDHEN and CDR2 SYDVKM. This CDR3 is 15 amino acids long. V was pared by 6 bases and J by 7 bases, with 19 bases between. The CDR3 loop is CASSLGRARGNEQFF. In nucleotides, the CDR3 is TGTGCCAGCAGCCTCGGACGGGCGAGGGGTAATGAGCAGTTCTTC.

This clone was detected only a few times. The V call is TRBV29-1, the J call TRBJ2-7, with 7 bases that match TRBD1. V lost 3 bases and J lost 0; bases outside the gene matches: 11. Germline CDR1 reads SQVTM; CDR2 reads ANQGSEA. This CDR3 is built from 16 residues. The CDR3 loop reads CSVERRQGGNSYEQYF. The DNA of the CDR3 is TGCAGCGTTGAGCGAAGACAGGGTGGCAACTCCTACGAGCAGTACTTC.